The present TCR beta chain was sequenced within a study of brain T cells in children with intractable seizures. Findings and limits, study-wide: Clones missing pre-surgery may reflect undersampling of that blood sample.

To note about this clone: The antigen is not known.

Clones were sequenced by immunoSEQ multiplex PCR, and TCRdb holds only the in-frame ones, with some missing. This table has 340,000 or so clones, 93% appearing once. The germline V gene encodes CDR1 SEHNR and CDR2 FQNEAQ (reference sequence). This CDR3 region has 15 residues. V lost 8 bases, J lost 4 bases, and 11 bases stayed unmatched. The time point: blood from clinic visit 5 months post-surgery; TSC patient then seizure free. This sequence was found in a boy younger than two with tuberous sclerosis and intractable seizures. Source: peripheral blood, taken 4 to 6 months after surgery. The chain employs TRBV7-9 and TRBJ2-3, with 8 bases lining up with TRBD1. The CDR3 here is CASVLTGVLPDTQYF. In DNA, the CDR3 is TGTGCCAGCGTTTTGACAGGGGTACTCCCAGATACGCAGTATTTT.